Below, 14 T cell receptor beta chains from the same sample are listed, as sequenced in a study of human T cells and chemical hapten exposure. In TCRdb, the RACE reads were re-called with MiXCR into one record per CDR3 protein. The table records about 98,000 distinct CDR3 sequences, 10% to 14% of them present only once. Indicated time point: pre-sensitization, week 0. The treatment denotes: therapeutic diphenylcyclopropenone sensitization with weekly scalp DPC. Sequenced here: whole blood, sampled in connection with sensitization to the hapten diphenylcyclopropenone (DPC). These receptors were collected from an older woman with alopecia areata. Some clones in this sample may be carry-over from other donors' samples.

Note on this clonotype: A clone one base away is much larger, so this may be a read error. The chain combines TRBV5-1 with TRBJ2-7; 7 nucleotides align to TRBD1. Unmatched junction bases numbered 7, after V lost 3 bases and J lost 4 bases. The V gene's germline CDR1 is SGHRS and CDR2 YFSETQ. The CDR3 sequence is 14 residues long. CDR3 in DNA: TGCGCCAGCAGCTCGGTAGGGACAGAATACGAGCAGTACTTC. Its translation: CASSSVGTEYEQYF.

The chain joins TRBV9 to TRBJ2-1; 15 bases are a match to TRBD2. V trimming: 0 bases; J trimming: 4 bases; junction bases outside the gene matches: 11. Germline CDR1 and CDR2: SGDLS and YYNGEE. There are 20 residues in the CDR3. The CDR3: CASSVASGTSGGPRYNEQFF. The CDR3 DNA follows: TGTGCCAGCAGCGTAGCTTCGGGGACTAGCGGGGGGCCGAGGTACAATGAGCAGTTCTTC.

V and J are TRBV30 and TRBJ2-5, with TRBD2 matching over 8 bases. The CDR3 is 17 residues long. The V and J ends lost 1 base and 3 bases, in that order; junction bases with no gene match: 13. Germline V gene lookup returns CDR1 GTSNPN and CDR2 SVGIG (reference sequence). The CDR3, as DNA: TGTGCCTGGAGTGCCCTAGCGGGCCCCGAAAAGGAAGAGACCCAGTACTTC. It is translated as CAWSALAGPEKEETQYF.

This clonotype has at least ten counts. The V call is TRBV7-9, the J call TRBJ2-5; tentative D call: TRBD2 (5 bases). Trimming removed 1 base from V and 5 bases from J, with 11 bases in between. This CDR3 has 14 residues. Germline CDR1 SEHNR, CDR2 FQNEAQ (reference sequence). Here the CDR3 reads CASSLVSQRETQYF. CDR3 nucleotide sequence: TGTGCCAGCAGCTTAGTTTCTCAGCGGGAGACCCAGTACTTC.

CDR3 amino acids: CSALAGQGYGYTF. DNA for the CDR3: TGCAGTGCTCTAGCCGGACAGGGCTATGGCTACACCTTC. This rearrangement joins TRBV20-1 to TRBJ1-2; the match to TRBD1 covers 8 bases. The CDR3 length is 13 residues. V gave up 5 bases and J gave up 4 bases; unmatched junction bases: 6. Per the germline V gene, CDR1 is DFQATT and CDR2 is SNEGSKA (reference sequence).

In its sample, this clonotype was seen many times. The V call is TRBV4-2, the J call TRBJ1-5; D is unclear. Deletions cut 3 bases from V and 4 bases from J, with 16 bases between. CDR3 length: 16 residues. From germline, CDR1 is LGHNA and CDR2 YNFKEQ. The CDR3, as DNA: TGTGCCAGCAGCCATCCTCCGGACTTTAAGAATCAGCCCCAGCATTTT. Translated: CASSHPPDFKNQPQHF.

The CDR3 DNA is TGTGCCAGCAGCTTGGGTACCATAATCGAAAAACTGTTTTTT. It is translated as CASSLGTIIEKLFF. The V call is TRBV5-5, the J call TRBJ1-4; D remains ambiguous. The ends were cut back, 0 bases at V and 8 bases at J, with 11 bases in the middle. The CDR3 is 14 residues long. Germline V gene lookup returns CDR1 SGHKS and CDR2 YYEKEE (reference sequence).

V gene TRBV2 combines with J gene TRBJ1-2; 8 bases agree with TRBD1. Trimming cost V 6 bases and J 3 bases; bases outside gene matches: 3. Germline V gives CDR1 SNHLY, CDR2 FYNNEI. The CDR3 is 13 amino acids. CDR3: CASREQGDYGYTF. The CDR3 DNA reads TGTGCCAGCAGGGAACAGGGGGACTATGGCTACACCTTC.

The rearrangement joins TRBV10-2 to TRBJ2-7; 8 nucleotides line up with TRBD1. CDR1 is WSHSY, CDR2 SAAADI, per germline. This CDR3 has 16 residues. The V segment lost 3 bases and the J segment 4 bases; nucleotides outside the gene matches: 11. In DNA form, the CDR3 reads TGCGCCAGCAGTGAACGGGACAGGTCATGGGTATACGAGCAGTACTTC. Amino acids: CASSERDRSWVYEQYF.

The table lists this clonotype with a few counts. The chain has TRBV6-2 or TRBV6-3 and TRBJ2-2; D unclear. The CDR3 has 12 amino acids. Trimming pared 5 bases from V and 6 bases from J, leaving 7 bases between. Looked up from germline, CDR1 is MNHEY and CDR2 is SVGEGT. The CDR3 spells CASSLTAGELFF. The CDR3, as DNA: TGTGCCAGCAGTCTGACTGCCGGGGAGCTGTTTTTT.

Many counts were recorded for this clonotype. The rearrangement links TRBV30 to TRBJ1-5, with TRBD1 identical over 7 bases. Germline V gene data show CDR1 as GTSNPN and CDR2 as SVGIG (reference sequence). The CDR3 contains 17 residues. After removal of 0 bases from V and 0 bases from J, the junction contained 8 bases not matched to a gene. In nucleotides, the CDR3 is TGTGCCTGGAGTGTAAGGGGGGACAGTTATAGCAATCAGCCCCAGCATTTT. Its translation is CAWSVRGDSYSNQPQHF.

This clonotype has a count of ten or more. The chain couples TRBV19 to TRBJ2-2; D is ambiguous. CDR1 and CDR2 from the germline V gene are LNHDA and SQIVND (reference sequence). Between the trimmed V and J ends, which lost 0 bases and 4 bases, there was a span of 6 bases. The CDR3 has 14 residues. The CDR3 loop is CASSIEPLTGELFF. Written as DNA, the CDR3 is TGTGCCAGTAGTATAGAACCCCTCACCGGGGAGCTGTTTTTT.

The gene calls are TRBV11-3 and TRBJ2-5, with TRBD2 identical over 8 bases. Trimming at V came to 0 bases and at J to 5 bases, leaving 2 bases not matched to a gene. The CDR3 loop spans 14 amino acids. Germline loops: CDR1 SGHNT, CDR2 YENEEA. CDR3 loop: CASSLDASGETQYF. The CDR3 DNA reads TGTGCCAGCAGCTTAGATGCTAGCGGGGAGACCCAGTACTTC.

In this sample, this clonotype turned up many times. CDR3 loop: CASRHPLASERNEQFF. CDR3 nucleotides: TGCGCCAGCAGACATCCCTTAGCTAGCGAACGGAATGAGCAGTTCTTC. This chain links TRBV10-2 with TRBJ2-1; a weak D match, TRBD2 (6 bases). Deletions cut 6 bases from V and 7 bases from J, with 22 bases between. The CDR3 is made up of 16 amino acids. CDR1 is WSHSY, CDR2 SAAADI, per germline.